Shown below are 11 T cell receptor beta chains from a single sample sequenced in a study of CXCR3-negative and CXCR3-positive naive CD8 T cells. UMI-tagged TRB cDNA libraries were built via 5' RACE. TCRdb reprocessed the 5' RACE reads, with one entry per CDR3 protein and no DNA. The repertoire shows approximately 60,000 distinct CDR3 sequences; the top ten hold roughly a quarter. The source material was memory CD8+ T cells from blood. The receptors were sampled from a human donor in good health. Some clones in this sample may be carry-over from other donors' samples.

The CDR3 spells CASSDSTNTGELFF. This rearrangement joins TRBV6-4 to TRBJ2-2. The CDR3 is 14 amino acids. Germline CDR1 reads MRHNA; CDR2 reads SNTAGT.

The chain is built from TRBV29-1 and TRBJ2-1. Germline V CDR1 and CDR2: SQVTM, ANQGSEA. The CDR3 has 13 amino acids. The CDR3: CSASTSSYNEQFF.

The rearrangement uses TRBV10-3 and TRBJ2-7. CDR1 and CDR2 from the germline V gene are ENHRY and SYGVKD. CDR3 size: 17 residues. CDR3 amino acids: CAIAAGARTSRPYEQYF.

The rearrangement links TRBV6-6 to TRBJ2-7; TCRdb selects TRBD1, and the lack of DNA leaves this call unchecked. The V gene's germline CDR1 is MNHNY and CDR2 SVGAGI (reference sequence). This CDR3 is 15 amino acids long. The CDR3 protein is CASSYEGGSSYEQYF.

This chain connects TRBV3-1 to TRBJ1-3; TCRdb reports TRBD1, a call that lacks DNA to check it against. The germline V gene has CDR1 LGHDT and CDR2 YNNKEL (reference sequence). This CDR3 spans 18 amino acids. The chain's CDR3 is CASSQDWGNYEARNTIYF.

The J gene is TRBJ2-7, the V gene TRBV29-1. CDR3 size: 13 residues. Germline lookup yields CDR1 SQVTM and CDR2 ANQGSEA. This chain's CDR3 is CSVAKDQSYEQYF.

The CDR3 sequence: CASSFTRGPYGYTF. V usage is TRBV28 and J usage is TRBJ1-2; TCRdb names TRBD1, which stays unverified in the absence of DNA. CDR1 is MDHEN and CDR2 is SYDVKM in the germline V gene. This CDR3 has 14 residues.

This chain connects TRBV27 to TRBJ2-2; the D gene TCRdb calls, TRBD2, cannot be checked with no DNA. Germline CDR1 reads MNHEY; CDR2 reads SMNVEV (reference sequence). The CDR3 runs to 15 residues. The CDR3 is CASSFEGRGTGELFF.

The rearrangement uses TRBV6-5 and TRBJ1-5; TCRdb designates TRBD1, a call that cannot be tested without DNA. Germline lookup yields CDR1 MNHEY and CDR2 SVGAGI. This CDR3 region has 15 residues. CDR3 residues: CASSTYGASNQPQHF.

This chain uses TRBV15 with TRBJ1-5; TCRdb designates TRBD1, a call that cannot be tested without DNA. The CDR3 length is 14 residues. The germline V gene encodes CDR1 LNHNV and CDR2 YYDKDF (reference sequence). The CDR3 loop reads CATSPDRGVQPQHF.

The rearrangement joins TRBV4-1 to TRBJ2-7; lacking DNA, the TRBD1 call made by TCRdb goes unchecked. This CDR3 region has 15 residues. The V gene's germline CDR1 is MGHRA and CDR2 YSYEKL. CDR3 in amino acids: CASSQRTGATYEQYF.